A single sample is the source of the 27 T cell receptor beta chains below, sequenced in a study of blood T cell repertoires in COVID-19. Some clones are missing from TCRdb's copy, which holds only in-frame ones; the method was immunoSEQ multiplex PCR. The table lists about 220,000 clones, under 90% of them singletons. Specimen: peripheral blood. Every receptor here comes from a young man with active or convalescent COVID-19.

The V call is TRBV12-3 or TRBV12-4, the J call TRBJ1-1; D ambiguous. CDR3 length: 13 residues. The V end was cut by 2 bases, the J end by 1 base, with 5 bases between. The CDR3 reads CASSLQENTEAFF. The CDR3 nucleotides read TGTGCCAGCAGTTTACAGGAGAACACTGAAGCTTTCTTT.

The chain joins TRBV7-9 to TRBJ1-4; the match to TRBD1 covers 7 bases. V was clipped by 3 bases and J by 8 bases; unmatched bases: 12. This CDR3 contains 16 residues. CDR1 is SEHNR and CDR2 is FQNEAQ in the germline V gene (reference sequence). CDR3 sequence reads: CASSFLLDPGQEKLFF. CDR3 DNA sequence: TGTGCCAGCAGCTTCCTGCTCGATCCGGGACAGGAAAAACTGTTTTTT.

The chain couples TRBV7-8 to TRBJ1-6; 7 bases match TRBD1. V lost 5 bases to trimming and J lost 6 bases; unmatched junction nucleotides: 7. Germline CDR1 reads SGHVS; CDR2 reads FQNEAQ. The CDR3 covers 15 residues. Written as DNA, the CDR3 is TGTGCCAGCAGCCAGCCTGACAGGGCTAATTCACCCCTCCACTTT. Translated: CASSQPDRANSPLHF.

The chain has TRBV4-1 and TRBJ2-2; 8 bases are a match to TRBD1. CDR1 and CDR2 (germline): MGHRA, YSYEKL. This CDR3 comprises 16 residues. V gave up 4 bases and J gave up 6 bases; unmatched junction bases: 10. CDR3: CASSPWTGFGAGELFF. The CDR3 DNA sequence: TGCGCCAGCAGCCCCTGGACAGGGTTTGGGGCCGGGGAGCTGTTTTTT.

This clone was recorded a few times. The V gene is TRBV7-9, the J gene TRBJ2-7; the match to TRBD1 covers 12 bases. The CDR3 runs to 15 residues. Germline CDR1 SEHNR, CDR2 FQNEAQ (reference sequence). The ends lost 6 bases at V and 7 bases at J; junction bases unmatched: 10. The CDR3 sequence: CASSLGGQGASEQYF. As DNA, the CDR3 is TGTGCCAGCAGTCTAGGGGGACAGGGGGCGAGTGAGCAGTACTTC.

The gene calls are TRBV25-1 and TRBJ2-1; D remains unclear. The V end lost 1 base, the J end lost 7 bases, and 5 bases lay between the germline ends. CDR3 length: 12 residues. Germline CDR1 reads MGHDK; CDR2 reads SYGVNS. The DNA of the CDR3 is TGTGCCAGCAGTGAATGGAGAAATGAGCAGTTCTTC. Translation: CASSEWRNEQFF. Full variable domain (remainder filled in from reference TRBV25-1 and TRBJ2-1): EADIYQTPRYLVIGTGKKITLECSQTMGHDKMYWYQQDPGMELHLIHYSYGVNSTEKGDLSSESTVSRIRTEHFPLTLESARPSHTSQYLCASSEWRNEQFFGPGTRLTVL.

The rearrangement links TRBV28 to TRBJ2-7, with TRBD2 as a possible D gene (5 bases). CDR3 length: 12 amino acids. The V end was cut by 8 bases, the J end by 7 bases, with 15 bases between. Germline CDR1 MDHEN, CDR2 SYDVKM. This CDR3 is CASFGLPGEQYF. The CDR3 DNA follows: TGTGCCAGCTTCGGACTCCCGGGGGAGCAGTACTTC.

The chain recombines TRBV5-1 with TRBJ2-3, with TRBD2 matching over 10 bases. V trimming: 1 base; J trimming: 1 base; junction bases outside the gene matches: 0. Germline V gene data show CDR1 as SGHRS and CDR2 as YFSETQ. This CDR3 is built from 15 residues. The CDR3 nucleotides read TGCGCCAGCAGCTTGACTAGCGGGGGCACAGATACGCAGTATTTT. The encoded protein is CASSLTSGGTDTQYF.

The rearrangement uses TRBV28 and TRBJ1-1; the match to TRBD1 covers 7 bases. Germline V lookup: CDR1 MDHEN, CDR2 SYDVKM. The CDR3 consists of 16 residues. V dropped 2 bases and J dropped 2; count of bases not matched to a gene: 8. The CDR3 loop is CASSLDWTGGNTEAFF. The CDR3 bases are TGTGCCAGCAGTTTAGACTGGACAGGAGGAAACACTGAAGCTTTCTTT.

V and J are TRBV18 and TRBJ1-4, with 8 nucleotides matching TRBD1. V lost 4 bases and J lost 7; bases outside the gene matches: 5. There are 14 residues in the CDR3. Germline V gene sequence: CDR1 KGHSH, CDR2 LQKENI. CDR3 loop: CASSQGQDGEKLFF. DNA of the CDR3: TGTGCCAGCTCACAGGGACAGGACGGTGAAAAACTGTTTTTT.

This clone was found once. CDR3 coding DNA: TGTGCCAGCAGCCTTCGACTGACTACGAACACTGAAGCTTTCTTT. This gives the protein CASSLRLTTNTEAFF. The rearrangement joins TRBV7-2 to TRBJ1-1; D unclear. The V end was cut by 5 bases, the J end by 1 base, with 14 bases between. Germline CDR1 is SGHTA and CDR2 is FQGNSA. CDR3 length: 15 residues.

The J gene is TRBJ1-6, the V gene TRBV30; no firm D call. The V end was cut by 1 base, the J end by 9 bases, with 13 bases between. In germline, CDR1 is GTSNPN, CDR2 SVGIG (reference sequence). The CDR3 is made up of 14 amino acids. The CDR3 bases are TGTGCCTGGAGTGAATCACCCAAGAGTTCACCCCTCCACTTT. This translates into CAWSESPKSSPLHF.

The J gene is TRBJ2-5, the V gene TRBV6-5; D is possibly TRBD2 (6 bases). CDR1 and CDR2 (germline): MNHEY, SVGAGI. The CDR3 length is 14 residues. The V end lost 7 bases, the J end lost 5 bases, and 17 bases lay between the germline ends. In nucleotides, the CDR3 is TGTGCCAGCACCCGAGCGCCCGGAGGGGAGACCCAGTACTTC. This translates into CASTRAPGGETQYF.

The CDR3 bases are TGTGCCAGCAGTTACTCGCCCGGGACTAGTACCTACGAGCAGTACTTC. Protein: CASSYSPGTSTYEQYF. The gene calls are TRBV6-2 or TRBV6-3 and TRBJ2-7; 8 bases align to TRBD2. This CDR3 contains 16 residues. Trimming at V came to 0 bases and at J to 2 bases, leaving 6 bases not matched to a gene. CDR1 and CDR2 (germline): MNHEY, SVGEGT.

The chain recombines TRBV7-8 with TRBJ1-3; 11 bases are shared with TRBD1. The CDR3 covers 14 residues. Per germline, CDR1 SGHVS and CDR2 FQNEAQ. V lost 2 bases and J lost 7; bases outside the gene matches: 1. This CDR3 reads CASSLRDRGNTIYF. The CDR3 DNA sequence: TGTGCCAGCAGCTTAAGGGACAGGGGGAACACCATATATTTT.

CDR3 bases: TGTGCCAGCAGCTTTGAACCCCGGGTCGATGAGCAGTTCTTC. Translating it yields CASSFEPRVDEQFF. V gene TRBV7-2 combines with J gene TRBJ2-1; no reliable D call. Germline CDR1 reads SGHTA; CDR2 reads FQGNSA. Trimming took off 3 bases at V and 8 bases at J, with 14 bases between the two ends. The CDR3 is made up of 14 amino acids.

The chain is built from TRBV5-6 and TRBJ1-5, with D hard to call. Per the germline V gene, CDR1 is SGHDT and CDR2 is YYEEEE. Trimming left V 4 bases short and J 5 bases short, with 19 bases between. The CDR3 is made up of 16 amino acids. The CDR3 nucleotides are TGTGCCAGCAGCATACCCCTTGGGCGCCCCTATCAGCCCCAGCATTTT. This codes for CASSIPLGRPYQPQHF. Based on the CDR3 plus reference TRBV5-6 and TRBJ1-5, the full variable domain is DAGVTQSPTHLIKTRGQQVTLRCSPKSGHDTVSWYQQALGQGPQFIFQYYEEEERQRGNFPDRFSGHQFPNYSSELNVNALLLGDSALYLCASSIPLGRPYQPQHFGDGTRLSIL.

This clone was seen a single time. The chain carries TRBV6-5 and TRBJ2-1, with 12 bases that match TRBD2. The V gene's germline CDR1 is MNHEY and CDR2 SVGAGI. Unmatched junction bases numbered 6, after V lost 6 bases and J lost 9 bases. CDR3 size: 14 residues. This CDR3 is CASRRTSGMSEQFF. In DNA, the CDR3 is TGTGCCAGCAGGCGGACTAGCGGGATGTCTGAGCAGTTCTTC.

The chain carries TRBV7-8 and TRBJ1-1, with 7 bases fitting TRBD1. This CDR3 has 18 amino acids. With 5 bases clipped from V and 0 bases from J, the junction kept 15 bases outside the gene matches. Germline V CDR1 and CDR2: SGHVS, FQNEAQ. CDR3 sequence reads: CASSRLSSRQGMNTEAFF. The CDR3 nucleotides are TGTGCCAGCAGCCGTCTTAGTTCGCGACAGGGTATGAACACTGAAGCTTTCTTT.

V is TRBV27 and J is TRBJ1-2; 8 bases agree with TRBD1. V trimming: 5 bases; J trimming: 8 bases; junction bases outside the gene matches: 4. Germline values: CDR1 MNHEY, CDR2 SMNVEV (reference sequence). The length of the CDR3 is 12 residues. In DNA form, the CDR3 reads TGTGCCAGCAGTATGGACAGGGTGGGCTACACCTTC. Protein sequence: CASSMDRVGYTF.

This clone was counted a single time. This rearrangement joins TRBV3-1 (or the pseudogene TRBV3-2) to TRBJ2-3; 14 nucleotides align to TRBD2. V was pared by 3 bases and J by 3 bases, with 2 bases of the junction left unmatched. CDR1 LGHDT and CDR2 YNNKEL come from the germline V gene (reference sequence). The CDR3 totals 16 residues. In DNA, the CDR3 is TGTGCCAGCAGCCACGGACTAGCGGGGGGAACAGATACGCAGTATTTT. The encoded protein is CASSHGLAGGTDTQYF.

The rearrangement joins TRBV30 to TRBJ1-1; D is possibly TRBD1 (6 bases). From germline, CDR1 is GTSNPN and CDR2 SVGIG (reference sequence). The CDR3 length is 12 residues. V lost 8 bases, J lost 5 bases, and 15 bases lay in between. The CDR3 sequence is CARREGGTEAFF. The CDR3 coding sequence is TGTGCCCGCCGGGAGGGGGGGACTGAAGCTTTCTTT.

CDR3: CASSSGSSYEQYF. The CDR3 nucleotides read TGTGCCAGTAGTAGCGGGAGCTCCTACGAGCAGTACTTC. This chain uses TRBV19 with TRBJ2-7; TRBD2 aligns across 7 bases. Germline CDR1 LNHDA, CDR2 SQIVND (reference sequence). J was trimmed by 0 bases and V by 4 bases; bases with no gene match: 0. The CDR3 contains 13 residues.

The V and J genes are TRBV27 and TRBJ2-7; 10 bases map to TRBD1. Germline V gene sequence: CDR1 MNHEY, CDR2 SMNVEV (reference sequence). The length of the CDR3 is 15 residues. V was clipped by 10 bases and J by 4 bases; unmatched bases: 13. The CDR3 DNA is TGTGCCACTGCCTCGTTCGGGACAGGGGAATACGAGCAGTACTTC. Residues: CATASFGTGEYEQYF.

The rearrangement joins TRBV19 to TRBJ1-5, with unresolved D. Looked up from germline, CDR1 is LNHDA and CDR2 is SQIVND (reference sequence). Trimming pared 7 bases from V and 0 bases from J, leaving 10 bases between. This CDR3 contains 14 residues. DNA of the CDR3: TGTGCCAGTAAGGAGGAATATAGCAATCAGCCCCAGCATTTT. Its protein is CASKEEYSNQPQHF.

This chain joins TRBV19 and TRBJ1-5; 9 bases are a match to TRBD1. The CDR3 runs 17 residues. V dropped 6 bases and J dropped 1; count of bases not matched to a gene: 10. Germline lookup yields CDR1 LNHDA and CDR2 SQIVND (reference sequence). The CDR3 nucleotides read TGTGCCAGTAGGAGAGAGGGACAGGGTACCAGCAATCAGCCCCAGCATTTT. It translates to CASRREGQGTSNQPQHF. Full variable domain (missing parts from reference TRBV19 and TRBJ1-5): DGGITQSPKYLFRKEGQNVTLSCEQNLNHDAMYWYRQDPGQGLRLIYYSQIVNDFQKGDIAEGYSVSREKKESFPLTVTSAQKNPTAFYLCASRREGQGTSNQPQHFGDGTRLSIL.

The rearrangement links TRBV9 to TRBJ2-7, with 7 bases fitting TRBD1. Germline V CDR1 and CDR2: SGDLS, YYNGEE. V lost 0 bases and J lost 7; bases outside the gene matches: 10. The CDR3 is made up of 15 amino acids. The CDR3 sequence: CASSVGTGPLGEQYF. In DNA, the CDR3 is TGTGCCAGCAGCGTAGGGACAGGCCCCCTGGGGGAGCAGTACTTC.